The present T cell receptor (beta chain) was sequenced within a study of blood T cell repertoires in COVID-19. How the authors handled the data: Quantification of nucleated cells was approximated via reference gene primer amplification. TCRdb keeps only in-frame clones here, not all; method: immunoSEQ multiplex PCR. The V and J calls and clone size are taken from that table; D and trimming were inferred from the DNA. The data contain some 110,000 clones, about 90% of them singletons. Followed longitudinally, the Seattle patients had been enrolled during active infection. Germline V gene sequence: CDR1 MGHRA, CDR2 YSYEKL. CDR3 length: 15 amino acids. Trimming removed 1 base from V and 12 bases from J; junction bases left unmatched: 11.

The chain carries TRBV4-1 and TRBJ1-4, with 7 nucleotides matching TRBD1. The clonotype comes from a man in his fifties with COVID-19, enrolled during active disease. Specimen: peripheral blood. The CDR3 region is CASSQARQGRSELFF. In DNA form, the CDR3 reads TGCGCCAGCAGCCAAGCGCGACAGGGACGTTCTGAACTGTTTTTT.